Listed below are T cell receptor beta chains from one sample, sequenced in a study of regulatory T cells in long-lasting Graves disease. TCRdb ran MiXCR on the multiplex PCR reads and lists one entry per CDR3 protein. Of 550,000 to 650,000 distinct CDR3 sequences listed, about 15% are singletons. The same sample was also studied in work on T cells in Graves' hyperthyroidism and ophthalmopathy.

This sample comprised peripheral blood mononuclear cells (PBMCs), obtained at new diagnosis, from a patient treated with antithyroid drugs. The receptors shown here come from a man aged 18 to 35 with Graves disease. Both conserved end residues are part of each CDR3. D genes are given only for firm matches. Not all rows give a size; the values are once, few, many and, for expanded clones, a class.

d_gene: NA; j_gene: TRBJ2-7; v_gene: TRBV28; abundance: many; CDR3aa: CASSTGTPTYEQYF; CDR3nt: TGTGCCAGCAGCACCGGGACACCCACCTACGAGCAGTACTTC
d_gene: TRBD2; j_gene: TRBJ2-7; v_gene: TRBV18; abundance: many; CDR3aa: CASSPGLAGAGDYEQYF; CDR3nt: TGTGCCAGCTCACCTGGACTAGCGGGAGCTGGGGACTACGAGCAGTACTTC
d_gene: NA; j_gene: TRBJ2-1; v_gene: TRBV11-1; abundance: many; CDR3aa: CASSLLGGRGQYNEQFF; CDR3nt: TGTGCCAGCAGCTTATTGGGTGGGAGGGGGCAATACAATGAGCAGTTCTTC
d_gene: TRBD2; j_gene: TRBJ2-5; v_gene: TRBV5-1; abundance: NA; CDR3aa: CASSTGATSGQETQYF; CDR3nt: TGCGCCAGCAGCACCGGGGCGACTAGCGGACAAGAGACCCAGTACTTC
d_gene: NA; j_gene: TRBJ1-2; v_gene: TRBV12-3/TRBV12-4; abundance: NA; CDR3aa: CASTPSLAHSEYGYTF; CDR3nt: TGTGCCAGCACGCCCTCCCTCGCACATAGTGAATATGGCTACACCTTC
d_gene: NA; j_gene: TRBJ2-7; v_gene: TRBV11-2; abundance: many; CDR3aa: CASSFTGSYEQYF; CDR3nt: TGTGCCAGCAGCTTCACCGGTTCCTACGAGCAGTACTTC
d_gene: TRBD1; j_gene: TRBJ2-7; v_gene: TRBV12-3/TRBV12-4; abundance: many; CDR3aa: CASSVRTGNYEQYF; CDR3nt: TGTGCCAGCAGTGTCCGGACAGGGAACTACGAGCAGTACTTC
d_gene: TRBD2; j_gene: TRBJ2-1; v_gene: TRBV20-1; abundance: few; CDR3aa: CSAREREAPYNEQFF; CDR3nt: TGCAGTGCTAGAGAGCGGGAGGCACCCTACAATGAGCAGTTCTTC
d_gene: TRBD2; j_gene: TRBJ2-4; v_gene: TRBV7-2; abundance: NA; CDR3aa: CASSLDSMMGGNLNIQYF; CDR3nt: TGTGCCAGCAGCTTAGATTCCATGATGGGGGGGAACTTAAACATTCAGTACTTC
d_gene: NA; j_gene: TRBJ1-2; v_gene: TRBV12-3/TRBV12-4; abundance: few; CDR3aa: CASCHREGWGGYTF; CDR3nt: TGTGCCAGCTGTCATAGGGAGGGCTGGGGTGGCTACACCTTC
d_gene: NA; j_gene: TRBJ1-5; v_gene: TRBV2; abundance: NA; CDR3aa: CASRVGVSNQPQHF; CDR3nt: TGTGCCAGCAGAGTTGGGGTTAGCAATCAGCCCCAGCATTTT
d_gene: TRBD1; j_gene: TRBJ2-3; v_gene: TRBV5-1; abundance: NA; CDR3aa: CASSGGQGAPDTQYF; CDR3nt: TGCGCCAGCAGCGGGGGACAGGGGGCACCGGATACGCAGTATTTT
d_gene: NA; j_gene: TRBJ2-2; v_gene: TRBV6-2/TRBV6-3; abundance: few; CDR3aa: CASNYGYVGELFF; CDR3nt: TGTGCCAGCAACTACGGGTATGTCGGGGAGCTGTTTTTT
d_gene: NA; j_gene: TRBJ2-7; v_gene: TRBV28; abundance: few; CDR3aa: CASSSPGRDEEQYF; CDR3nt: TGTGCCAGCAGCTCCCCGGGGCGGGATGAAGAGCAGTACTTC
d_gene: NA; j_gene: TRBJ1-1; v_gene: TRBV5-1; abundance: NA; CDR3aa: CASSLGEVAYTEAFF; CDR3nt: TGCGCCAGCAGCTTGGGAGAGGTAGCGTACACTGAAGCTTTCTTT